This T cell receptor (beta chain) was sequenced during a study of CD8+CD57+ T cells in acquired aplastic anemia. CDR1 and CDR2 (germline): LNHDA, SQIVND (reference sequence). Trimming took off 3 bases at V and 4 bases at J, with 7 bases between the two ends. The CDR3 sequence is 13 residues long. The study profiled TCR beta VDJ and CDR3 using genomic DNA as template. TCRdb ran MiXCR on the reads and lists one entry per CDR3 protein. The repertoire has 250,000 to 350,000 distinct CDR3 sequences, 45% to 70% of them found once; the top ten carry 8%. The chain carries TRBV19 and TRBJ1-5, with D unresolved. Sequencing was carried out using sorted CD4+, CD8+, or CD8+CD57+ T cells (not recorded which) from PBMCs. The TCR originated in a human donor with severe aplastic anemia or a healthy control (not recorded which). The CDR3 DNA reads TGTGCCAGTAGTATCTCTCAGAATCAGCCCCAGCATTTT. Translation gives CASSISQNQPQHF.